The rows below give T cell receptor beta chains drawn from one sample of a study of Graves' ophthalmopathy and Graves' hyperthyroidism. TCRdb processed the multiplex PCR reads anew with MiXCR; each CDR3 protein has one entry. The data show some 750,000 distinct CDR3 sequences, roughly two fifths seen once. Sequencing was done on a sample of peripheral blood. The receptors were gathered from an adult man with Graves' ophthalmopathy. CDR3s include the opening cysteine and the closing phenylalanine or tryptophan. D genes are given only for firm matches. Clone size is not always given. Where it is, it says once, few, many or a class for expanded clones.

v_call: TRBV19
d_call: TRBD1
j_call: TRBJ1-5
clone_size: many
cdr3_aa: CASSTTGGVIQPQHF
cdr3_nt: TGTGCCAGTAGTACCACAGGGGGCGTAATTCAGCCCCAGCATTTT

v_call: TRBV27
d_call: NA
j_call: TRBJ1-5
clone_size: few
cdr3_aa: CASRYSSHYNQPQHF
cdr3_nt: TGTGCAAGTCGGTATTCTTCTCACTATAATCAGCCCCAGCATTTT

v_call: TRBV13
d_call: NA
j_call: TRBJ1-1
clone_size: few
cdr3_aa: CASQLWGAQNTEAFF
cdr3_nt: TGTGCCTCCCAATTATGGGGGGCACAGAACACTGAAGCTTTCTTT

v_call: TRBV5-4
d_call: TRBD2
j_call: TRBJ2-7
clone_size: few
cdr3_aa: CASSLAGLAGVEQYF
cdr3_nt: TGTGCCAGCAGCTTGGCCGGACTAGCGGGAGTCGAGCAGTACTTC

v_call: TRBV7-9
d_call: TRBD2
j_call: TRBJ2-7
clone_size: few
cdr3_aa: CASSPGRLDYEQYF
cdr3_nt: TGTGCCAGCAGCCCCGGGAGGCTGGACTACGAGCAGTACTTC

v_call: TRBV7-9
d_call: NA
j_call: TRBJ2-7
clone_size: few
cdr3_aa: CASSLAGIPYEQYF
cdr3_nt: TGTGCCAGCAGCTTGGCAGGGATTCCCTACGAGCAGTACTTC

v_call: TRBV6-5
d_call: NA
j_call: TRBJ1-1
clone_size: few
cdr3_aa: CASSTSTVVAFF
cdr3_nt: TGTGCCAGCAGTACCTCGACAGTGGTAGCTTTCTTT

v_call: TRBV19
d_call: NA
j_call: TRBJ2-6
clone_size: many
cdr3_aa: CASSIPTGAGANVLTF
cdr3_nt: TGTGCCAGTAGTATCCCGACCGGGGCTGGGGCCAACGTCCTGACTTTC

v_call: TRBV7-9
d_call: TRBD2
j_call: TRBJ2-7
clone_size: few
cdr3_aa: CASSFNTAGVYEQYF
cdr3_nt: TGTGCCAGCAGCTTTAATACAGCGGGAGTATACGAGCAGTACTTC

v_call: TRBV20-1
d_call: TRBD2
j_call: TRBJ2-7
clone_size: many
cdr3_aa: CSAGLAYEQYF
cdr3_nt: TGCAGTGCCGGACTAGCCTACGAGCAGTACTTC

v_call: TRBV20-1
d_call: TRBD2
j_call: TRBJ2-2
clone_size: NA
cdr3_aa: CSARGLAATGELFF
cdr3_nt: TGCAGTGCCAGGGGACTAGCGGCGACCGGGGAGCTGTTTTTT

v_call: TRBV24-1
d_call: TRBD2
j_call: TRBJ2-3
clone_size: NA
cdr3_aa: CATSGASGSLDTQYF
cdr3_nt: TGTGCCACCAGTGGAGCTAGCGGGAGTTTGGATACGCAGTATTTT

v_call: TRBV7-9
d_call: NA
j_call: TRBJ2-7
clone_size: NA
cdr3_aa: CASSPAGFEQYF
cdr3_nt: TGTGCCAGCAGCCCCGCCGGGTTCGAGCAGTACTTC

v_call: TRBV6-5
d_call: NA
j_call: TRBJ1-3
clone_size: once
cdr3_aa: CASSEGGQSGNTIYF
cdr3_nt: TGTGCCAGTTCTGAGGGGGGACAATCTGGAAACACCATATATTTT

v_call: TRBV20-1
d_call: NA
j_call: TRBJ2-7
clone_size: NA
cdr3_aa: CSASWGSTYEQYF
cdr3_nt: TGCAGTGCTAGTTGGGGCAGCACCTACGAGCAGTACTTC

v_call: TRBV7-2
d_call: NA
j_call: TRBJ2-5
clone_size: many
cdr3_aa: CASSLVGQETQYF
cdr3_nt: TGTGCCAGCAGCTTAGTGGGTCAAGAGACCCAGTACTTC

v_call: TRBV29-1
d_call: TRBD2
j_call: TRBJ2-1
clone_size: NA
cdr3_aa: CSVEDSPRGEQFF
cdr3_nt: TGCAGCGTTGAAGATTCGCCGCGGGGGGAGCAGTTCTTC

v_call: TRBV20-1
d_call: NA
j_call: TRBJ2-5
clone_size: NA
cdr3_aa: CSATRSSTGEETQYF
cdr3_nt: TGCAGTGCTACTCGATCCTCGACAGGAGAAGAGACCCAGTACTTC

v_call: TRBV15
d_call: NA
j_call: TRBJ1-1
clone_size: many
cdr3_aa: CATSRDRQFEAFF
cdr3_nt: TGTGCCACCAGCAGGGATAGACAGTTTGAAGCTTTCTTT

v_call: TRBV7-9
d_call: NA
j_call: TRBJ2-7
clone_size: few
cdr3_aa: CASSFLDEQYF
cdr3_nt: TGTGCCAGCAGCTTCCTTGACGAGCAGTACTTC

v_call: TRBV2
d_call: NA
j_call: TRBJ1-1
clone_size: NA
cdr3_aa: CASSKNRPGDTEAFF
cdr3_nt: TGTGCCAGCAGCAAAAATCGCCCAGGGGACACTGAAGCTTTCTTT

v_call: TRBV4-3
d_call: NA
j_call: TRBJ2-1
clone_size: once
cdr3_aa: CASSQVGGVEQFF
cdr3_nt: TGCGCCAGCAGCCAAGTAGGAGGGGTTGAGCAGTTCTTC

v_call: TRBV7-2
d_call: NA
j_call: TRBJ1-4
clone_size: many
cdr3_aa: CASSSLGSNEKLFF
cdr3_nt: TGTGCCAGCAGCTCCCTGGGAAGTAATGAAAAACTGTTTTTT

v_call: TRBV20-1
d_call: NA
j_call: TRBJ1-1
clone_size: NA
cdr3_aa: CSARDGILGGMNTEAFF
cdr3_nt: TGCAGTGCTAGAGATGGAATCCTCGGGGGCATGAACACTGAAGCTTTCTTT

v_call: TRBV6-5
d_call: NA
j_call: TRBJ1-1
clone_size: NA
cdr3_aa: CASRGTAGGEAFF
cdr3_nt: TGTGCCAGCAGGGGGACGGCGGGTGGTGAAGCTTTCTTT

v_call: TRBV20-1
d_call: TRBD1
j_call: TRBJ1-1
clone_size: NA
cdr3_aa: CSARPWTGAVTEAFF
cdr3_nt: TGCAGTGCTAGACCATGGACAGGGGCGGTAACTGAAGCTTTCTTT

v_call: TRBV7-2
d_call: TRBD1
j_call: TRBJ1-4
clone_size: NA
cdr3_aa: CATGTGRAKLFF
cdr3_nt: TGTGCCACCGGGACAGGGAGAGCAAAACTGTTTTTT

v_call: TRBV7-2
d_call: TRBD1
j_call: TRBJ1-4
clone_size: many
cdr3_aa: CASSSTGGATNEKLFF
cdr3_nt: TGTGCCAGCAGCTCAACAGGGGGAGCAACTAATGAAAAACTGTTTTTT

v_call: TRBV7-9
d_call: NA
j_call: TRBJ1-1
clone_size: NA
cdr3_aa: CACSFPGDTEAFF
cdr3_nt: TGTGCCTGCAGCTTCCCCGGGGACACTGAAGCTTTCTTT

v_call: TRBV10-2
d_call: NA
j_call: TRBJ2-5
clone_size: NA
cdr3_aa: CASLPRTETQYF
cdr3_nt: TGTGCCAGCTTACCCCGAACGGAGACCCAGTACTTC

v_call: TRBV7-2
d_call: NA
j_call: TRBJ2-5
clone_size: few
cdr3_aa: CASSSSHVGQETQYF
cdr3_nt: TGTGCCAGCAGCTCTTCCCATGTTGGCCAAGAGACCCAGTACTTC